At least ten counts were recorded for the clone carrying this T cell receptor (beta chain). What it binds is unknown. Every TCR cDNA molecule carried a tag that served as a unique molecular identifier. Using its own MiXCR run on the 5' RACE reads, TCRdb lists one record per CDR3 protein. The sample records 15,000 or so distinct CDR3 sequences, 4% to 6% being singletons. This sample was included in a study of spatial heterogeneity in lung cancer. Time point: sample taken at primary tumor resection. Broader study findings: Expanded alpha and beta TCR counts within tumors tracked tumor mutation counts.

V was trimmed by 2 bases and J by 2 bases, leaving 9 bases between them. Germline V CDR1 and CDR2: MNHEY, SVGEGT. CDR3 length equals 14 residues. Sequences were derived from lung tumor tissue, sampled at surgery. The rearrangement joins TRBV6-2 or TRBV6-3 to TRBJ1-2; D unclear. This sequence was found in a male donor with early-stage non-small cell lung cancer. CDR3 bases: TGTGCCAGCAGTTACGTGGCGTCCAACTATGGCTACACCTTC. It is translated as CASSYVASNYGYTF.